This T cell receptor (beta chain) was retrieved from a study of T-cell memory formation after mild COVID-19. The overall study: Largely donor-specific TCR clusters were found.

5'RACE primed from the constant segment yielded TCR alpha and TCR beta cDNA libraries bearing sample barcodes and UMIs. TCRdb redid the calling of the 5' RACE reads with MiXCR, one entry per CDR3 protein. The sample has 90,000 to 120,000 distinct CDR3 sequences; under 15% are singletons. Points from the study as a whole: Researchers report contracting CD4+ clones mostly in CM and EM, with CD8+ clones in EMRA. Some clones that responded turned up in pre-infection memory, which suggests that cross-reactive memory joined in.

Germline lookup yields CDR1 SEHNR and CDR2 FQNEAQ (reference sequence). There are 12 residues in the CDR3. V was trimmed by 11 bases and J by 0 bases, leaving 10 bases between them. This clonotype was counted ten times or more. Its antigen is unidentified. The origin of this receptor is a man younger than 35 who had mild COVID-19 (a few samples of this study predate the infection). Cell type and time point are not known. Sequences were obtained from PBMCs or a T cell subset sorted from them (not recorded which). The rearrangement links TRBV7-9 to TRBJ1-1; no firm D call. CDR3 loop: CAPGAVNTEAFF. CDR3 nucleotide sequence: TGTGCCCCGGGCGCGGTGAACACTGAAGCTTTCTTT.